The present entry profiles one T cell receptor beta chain with its context. What it binds is not known. Measured with immunoSEQ multiplex PCR; TCRdb has only the in-frame clones, and not every one. The table has roughly 1,800,000 clones, approximately 94% seen once. The V gene lost 8 bases and the J gene lost 0 bases, with 14 bases spanning the gap. The CDR3 spans 15 residues. Per germline, CDR1 SGHVS and CDR2 FQNEAQ. The data stem from a study of shared clonotypes between healthy human individuals. About the research overall: A couple of women and three men aged 18 to 49 made up the donors. Findings and caveats of the study: Rarefaction revealed incomplete sorted-subset sequencing despite large depth.

Cells designated naive CD8 were CD45RO-negative and were positively selected for CCR7, with terminally differentiated effector memory CD45RA+ cells excluded. The sequence derives from a man between 18 and 29 years old in good health. The genes are TRBV7-8 and TRBJ2-1; the D is unclear. The sequencing sample was made of naive CD8+ T cells sorted from blood. The CDR3 is CASRPGQSSYNEQFF. CDR3 bases: TGTGCCAGCCGCCCCGGTCAGAGCTCCTACAATGAGCAGTTCTTC.